This T cell receptor (beta chain) was documented in a study of blood T cell repertoires in COVID-19. For the study at large: Samples taken during acute and convalescent COVID-19 were collected in the United States, Italy and Spain. Sample material is recorded as cDNA or gDNA derived from T cells, B-cell-depleted T cells, or PBMCs.

This clone was recorded a few times. In the original analysis: Estimates of nucleated cell counts were drawn from the amplification of reference gene primers. Clones were sequenced by immunoSEQ multiplex PCR, and TCRdb holds only the in-frame ones, with some missing. From that table come the V and J calls and clone size; the DNA was used to work out D and trimming. Among tens of thousands of clones listed, 88% were seen once. V lost 6 bases to trimming and J lost 0 bases; unmatched junction nucleotides: 19. The CDR3 totals 20 residues. Germline V lookup: CDR1 MNHEY, CDR2 SVGEGT. Sequenced input: peripheral blood. The V call is TRBV6-2 or TRBV6-3, the J call TRBJ2-3; 9 bases match TRBD2. The clonotype was recovered from a human donor in a cohort sampled during active COVID-19. CDR3 protein: CASSPQVAGAGLASTDTQYF. The DNA for the CDR3 is TGTGCCAGCAGCCCTCAGGTAGCGGGGGCCGGCCTGGCCAGCACAGATACGCAGTATTTT.